The 20 T cell receptor beta chains below were found in one sample sequenced in a study of blood T cell repertoires in COVID-19. Repertoires were generated with immunoSEQ multiplex PCR, while TCRdb's copy carries only in-frame clones and drops some. The sample carries 230,000 or so clones, 84% recorded once. The sample consisted of peripheral blood. Receptor source: a man aged 45-65 years with active or convalescent COVID-19.

The rearrangement links TRBV6-5 to TRBJ1-2; D is possibly TRBD1 (6 bases). Germline V gene lookup returns CDR1 MNHEY and CDR2 SVGAGI. The CDR3 is 13 amino acids. V lost 4 bases and J lost 12, with 18 bases in between. CDR3 coding DNA: TGTGCCAGCAGTTTCCTCATGGGGGACAACCACACCTTC. Protein product: CASSFLMGDNHTF.

This clone came up once. CDR3: CASSRNGAGGRAGYGYTF. CDR3 nucleotides: TGCGCCAGCAGCCGGAACGGAGCAGGGGGGAGAGCTGGCTATGGCTACACCTTC. The chain uses TRBV5-1 and TRBJ1-2, with 7 bases lining up with TRBD1. This CDR3 is 18 amino acids long. CDR1 and CDR2 from the germline V gene are SGHRS and YFSETQ. The trim removed 4 bases at V and 4 bases at J, leaving 19 bases unmatched.

This clone was counted a single time. The chain recombines TRBV28 with TRBJ1-1; weak D call: TRBD1 (6 bases). Germline V gene sequence: CDR1 MDHEN, CDR2 SYDVKM. Trimming took off 6 bases at V and 10 bases at J, with 15 bases between the two ends. The CDR3 runs to 12 residues. The DNA of the CDR3 is TGTGCCAGCAGCCCGTTACAAGGGGGAGCTTTCTTT. It is translated as CASSPLQGGAFF.

The CDR3 DNA reads TGTGCCAGTAGTGACAGGGTCTCTGAAGCTTTCTTT. Translating gives CASSDRVSEAFF. This chain links TRBV19 with TRBJ1-1; 7 positions match TRBD1. V lost 5 bases to trimming and J lost 6 bases; unmatched junction nucleotides: 3. The CDR3 has 12 amino acids. Germline-derived CDR1 and CDR2 are LNHDA and SQIVND (reference sequence). Variable domain in full (rest from reference TRBV19 and TRBJ1-1): DGGITQSPKYLFRKEGQNVTLSCEQNLNHDAMYWYRQDPGQGLRLIYYSQIVNDFQKGDIAEGYSVSREKKESFPLTVTSAQKNPTAFYLCASSDRVSEAFFGQGTRLTVV.

This CDR3 is CASSLDYRGGYTF. As DNA, the CDR3 is TGTGCCAGCAGTTTAGACTACAGGGGAGGCTACACCTTC. The chain recombines TRBV12-3 or TRBV12-4 with TRBJ1-2, with 7 bases fitting TRBD1. V gave up 1 base and J gave up 8 bases; unmatched junction bases: 4. This CDR3 is 13 amino acids long.

The chain carries TRBV10-1 and TRBJ2-1; the match to TRBD1 covers 7 bases. Germline CDR1 is WNHNN and CDR2 is SYGVQD (reference sequence). The J segment lost 3 bases and the V segment lost 9 bases, leaving 5 bases of the junction unmatched. This CDR3 contains 13 residues. As DNA, the CDR3 is TGCGCCAGAACCCGGACAGGCTACAATGAGCAGTTCTTC. This gives the protein CARTRTGYNEQFF.

The CDR3 is CASSLTSGVTDTQYF. DNA of the CDR3: TGTGCCAGCAGTTTGACTAGCGGGGTCACAGATACGCAGTATTTT. The chain has TRBV5-4 and TRBJ2-3; 11 bases line up with TRBD2. Germline V lookup: CDR1 SGHNT, CDR2 YYREEE (reference sequence). This CDR3 has 15 residues. V was pared by 5 bases and J by 2 bases, with 4 bases of the junction left unmatched.

V gene TRBV11-3 combines with J gene TRBJ2-3; a possible D gene is TRBD1 (6 bases). This CDR3 contains 14 residues. Germline V gene lookup returns CDR1 SGHNT and CDR2 YENEEA. Trimming pared 3 bases from V and 4 bases from J, leaving 11 bases between. Here the CDR3 DNA reads TGTGCCAGCAGCTTCAGGGGATCGGCAGATACGCAGTATTTT. Translation: CASSFRGSADTQYF. The full variable domain, with the rest looked up from reference TRBV11-3 and TRBJ2-3, is EAGVVQSPRYKIIEKKQPVAFWCNPISGHNTLYWYLQNLGQGPELLIRYENEEAVDDSQLPKDRFSAERLKGVDSTLKIQPAELGDSAVYLCASSFRGSADTQYFGPGTRLTVL.

V gene TRBV10-1 combines with J gene TRBJ2-5, with 7 bases aligning to TRBD1. J gave up 4 bases and V 3 bases, and 2 bases lay outside the gene matches. This CDR3 comprises 13 residues. Germline-derived CDR1 and CDR2 are WNHNN and SYGVQD (reference sequence). CDR3 in amino acids: CASSDRQGETQYF. The CDR3 DNA sequence: TGCGCCAGCAGTGACAGACAGGGAGAGACCCAGTACTTC.

The chain links TRBV5-4 to TRBJ1-2; 8 nucleotides match TRBD1. V shed 2 bases, J shed 1 base, and the junction held 10 bases outside the gene matches. The length of the CDR3 is 17 residues. Germline V lookup: CDR1 SGHNT, CDR2 YYREEE (reference sequence). CDR3 in DNA: TGTGCCAGCAGCTTCCCGAACCGGGACAGGATTAACTATGGCTACACCTTC. Protein product: CASSFPNRDRINYGYTF.

This rearrangement joins TRBV5-1 to TRBJ1-6; TRBD1 aligns across 8 bases. The length of the CDR3 is 14 residues. Trimming took 3 bases from V and 13 from J; bases not matched to a gene: 9. Germline lookup yields CDR1 SGHRS and CDR2 YFSETQ. The DNA of the CDR3 is TGCGCCAGCAGCTCGGACAGGGCCTCGGGTCCCCTCCACTTT. It specifies CASSSDRASGPLHF.

The chain employs TRBV30 and TRBJ1-2; D is possibly TRBD1 (5 bases). Germline CDR1 and CDR2: GTSNPN and SVGIG (reference sequence). The V end was cut by 1 base, the J end by 0 bases, with 18 bases between. This CDR3 is built from 17 residues. Here the CDR3 DNA reads TGTGCCTGGAGTGCCCGGAGTTGGGGGGAGGCTAACTATGGCTACACCTTC. Translated: CAWSARSWGEANYGYTF. Using reference TRBV30 and TRBJ1-2 for the parts outside the CDR3, the full variable domain is SQTIHQWPATLVQPVGSPLSLECTVEGTSNPNLYWYRQAAGRGLQLLFYSVGIGQISSEVPQNLSASRPQDRQFILSSKKLLLSDSGFYLCAWSARSWGEANYGYTFGSGTRLTVV.

The rearrangement uses TRBV19 and TRBJ1-3; D perhaps matches TRBD1 (5 bases). The ends were cut back, 4 bases at V and 0 bases at J, with 10 bases in the middle. There are 15 residues in the CDR3. In germline, CDR1 is LNHDA, CDR2 SQIVND (reference sequence). The CDR3 is CASSTGTDSGNTIYF. The CDR3 DNA follows: TGTGCCAGTAGTACCGGGACTGACTCTGGAAACACCATATATTTT.

The chain couples TRBV7-3 to TRBJ1-1, with 11 bases identical to TRBD1. Trimming took 1 base from V and 5 from J; bases not matched to a gene: 6. CDR1 is SGHTA and CDR2 is FQGTGA in the germline V gene. The CDR3 has 16 residues. The CDR3 nucleotides are TGTGCCAGCAGCTTAAATGGGGGACAGGGGGTTACTGAAGCTTTCTTT. It yields the protein CASSLNGGQGVTEAFF.

This chain joins TRBV5-1 and TRBJ2-2, with 7 bases that match TRBD1. The J segment lost 5 bases and the V segment lost 0 bases, leaving 13 bases of the junction unmatched. The germline CDR1 and CDR2 sequences are SGHRS and YFSETQ. The CDR3 sequence is 18 residues long. The CDR3 loop reads CASSLDYPQGFGTGELFF. The CDR3 DNA sequence: TGCGCCAGCAGCTTGGACTACCCACAGGGGTTTGGAACCGGGGAGCTGTTTTTT.

The rearrangement uses TRBV6-5 and TRBJ1-2; D is unresolved. Germline CDR1 reads MNHEY; CDR2 reads SVGAGI. The CDR3 consists of 12 residues. V was clipped by 6 bases and J by 2 bases, with 7 bases between them. CDR3 sequence reads: CASSPSNYGYTF. CDR3 in DNA: TGTGCCAGCAGCCCATCAAACTATGGCTACACCTTC.

V gene TRBV11-2 combines with J gene TRBJ1-1; D is undetermined. Germline values: CDR1 SGHAT, CDR2 FQNNGV. This CDR3 comprises 15 residues. V shed 6 bases and J shed 0 bases, with 14 bases lying between them. The DNA of the CDR3 is TGTGCCAGCAGATTAACGGGAGTTATGAACACTGAAGCTTTCTTT. Encoded protein: CASRLTGVMNTEAFF.

There are a few counts of this clone. This chain connects TRBV11-2 to TRBJ1-4, with 9 bases fitting TRBD1. Germline values: CDR1 SGHAT, CDR2 FQNNGV. The junction had 7 bases not matched to a gene; V was cut back by 0 bases and J by 5 bases. This CDR3 is 17 amino acids long. The CDR3 DNA is TGTGCCAGCAGCTTAGATCTATTAGGGACAGGGAATGAAAAACTGTTTTTT. Its protein product is CASSLDLLGTGNEKLFF. Based on the CDR3 plus reference TRBV11-2 and TRBJ1-4, the full variable domain is EAGVAQSPRYKIIEKRQSVAFWCNPISGHATLYWYQQILGQGPKLLIQFQNNGVVDDSQLPKDRFSAERLKGVDSTLKIQPAKLEDSAVYLCASSLDLLGTGNEKLFFGSGTQLSVL.

There are a few counts of this clone. The chain recombines TRBV30 with TRBJ1-4, with a possible D match to TRBD1 (5 bases). CDR3 length: 14 residues. Germline V gene lookup returns CDR1 GTSNPN and CDR2 SVGIG (reference sequence). Trimming took off 7 bases at V and 2 bases at J, with 14 bases between the two ends. The CDR3 DNA sequence: TGTGCCTTGACGTGGCAGGGCACTAATGAAAAACTGTTTTTT. Its protein is CALTWQGTNEKLFF. Full variable domain (outside the CDR3, taken from reference TRBV30 and TRBJ1-4): SQTIHQWPATLVQPVGSPLSLECTVEGTSNPNLYWYRQAAGRGLQLLFYSVGIGQISSEVPQNLSASRPQDRQFILSSKKLLLSDSGFYLCALTWQGTNEKLFFGSGTQLSVL.

V usage is TRBV15 and J usage is TRBJ1-1, with TRBD1 identical over 9 bases. The CDR3 extends over 15 amino acids. Germline CDR1 reads LNHNV; CDR2 reads YYDKDF (reference sequence). V shed 0 bases, J shed 5 bases, and the junction held 4 bases outside the gene matches. For the CDR3, the DNA is TGTGCCACCAGCAGAGAGGGGACAGGGAGGACTGAAGCTTTCTTT. Translating gives CATSREGTGRTEAFF. The complete variable domain, with remaining parts taken from reference TRBV15 and TRBJ1-1, reads DAMVIQNPRYQVTQFGKPVTLSCSQTLNHNVMYWYQQKSSQAPKLLFHYYDKDFNNEADTPDNFQSRRPNTSFCFLDIRSPGLGDTAMYLCATSREGTGRTEAFFGQGTRLTVV.